This TCR beta chain comes out of a study of regulatory and conventional T cells in RAG deficiency. Study-level findings and limits: Omenn CD25-high CD127-low cells may be activated cells, not true Tregs. Shannon entropy was markedly lower and Simpson indices higher in RAG-deficient patients than control T-cell subsets.

The CDR3 extends over 13 amino acids. The germline V gene has CDR1 WNHNN and CDR2 SYGVQD (reference sequence). The V end was cut by 8 bases, the J end by 0 bases, with 7 bases between. Regarding this clone: Its target is not known.

Method: immunoSEQ multiplex PCR; TCRdb's copy keeps in-frame clones and lacks some. The sample holds around 37,000 clones, about 91% seen once. These records were also assigned to another study, of regulatory T cells. This second report adds: The primer mix had 52 TRBV and 13 TRBJ primers.

Sequencing was performed on CD8+ T cells sorted from blood. The receptor was isolated from a human donor in good health. The chain has TRBV10-1 and TRBJ2-2; D unclear. The CDR3 DNA is TGCGCCAGCGGCGACTCGAACACCGGGGAGCTGTTTTTT. Translation gives CASGDSNTGELFF.